Below are 29 T cell receptor beta chains sequenced from a single sample in a study of T cell repertoires in cytomegalovirus infection. TCRdb analysed the reads with MiXCR anew, one entry per CDR3 protein. This sample carries around 300,000 distinct CDR3 sequences, less than 25% of them seen once, and the ten largest clones take under 25%. These receptors' targets are unknown. Sequenced material: cultured PBMCs, taken from culture after CMV antigen stimulation. Receptor source: a human donor in good health (CMV status not recorded). Some clones in this sample may be carry-over from other donors' samples.

The chain links TRBV6-2 or TRBV6-3 to TRBJ1-2, with a tentative D call TRBD1 (6 bases). V lost 7 bases and J lost 2, with 11 bases in between. This CDR3 comprises 13 residues. The V gene's germline CDR1 is MNHEY and CDR2 SVGEGT. DNA of the CDR3: TGTGCCAGCACCTTGGACAGAAACTATGGCTACACCTTC. This sequence encodes CASTLDRNYGYTF.

A few counts support this clonotype. The chain carries TRBV27 and TRBJ1-2; D is possibly TRBD1 (5 bases). Germline lookup yields CDR1 MNHEY and CDR2 SMNVEV (reference sequence). This CDR3 spans 16 amino acids. V lost 5 bases, J lost 0 bases, and 16 bases lay in between. The CDR3 is CASSPRADRANYGYTF. CDR3 in DNA: TGTGCCAGCAGTCCCCGGGCAGACAGAGCTAACTATGGCTACACCTTC.

This sequence joins TRBV27 and TRBJ1-4; TRBD1 matches at 8 bases. The CDR3 contains 16 residues. V lost 6 bases and J lost 5; bases outside the gene matches: 11. Germline lookup yields CDR1 MNHEY and CDR2 SMNVEV (reference sequence). CDR3 residues: CASRIGTGGRNEKLFF. The CDR3 DNA follows: TGTGCCAGCAGGATCGGAACAGGGGGACGCAATGAAAAACTGTTTTTT.

This clonotype has a handful of counts. This chain joins TRBV6-2 or TRBV6-3 and TRBJ2-7, with 8 bases that match TRBD1. V dropped 8 bases and J dropped 3; count of bases not matched to a gene: 3. Germline loops: CDR1 MNHEY, CDR2 SVGEGT. The CDR3 extends over 12 amino acids. CDR3 in DNA: TGTGCCAGCCGGGACAGGCGCTACGAGCAGTACTTC. The encoded protein is CASRDRRYEQYF.

This clonotype was detected ten times or more. The rearrangement uses TRBV7-9 and TRBJ2-1, with 11 bases that match TRBD2. V lost 5 bases to trimming and J lost 7 bases; unmatched junction nucleotides: 10. The CDR3 spans 16 residues. Germline-derived CDR1 and CDR2 are SEHNR and FQNEAQ (reference sequence). The CDR3 region has the DNA TGTGCCAGCAGCCTAAAACTAGCGGGAGTGGGGAATGAGCAGTTCTTC. This translates into CASSLKLAGVGNEQFF.

This clonotype was seen only a few times. The chain links TRBV20-1 to TRBJ1-1; weak D call: TRBD1 (6 bases). This CDR3 region has 14 residues. Germline-derived CDR1 and CDR2 are DFQATT and SNEGSKA (reference sequence). Trimming cost V 5 bases and J 2 bases, with 15 bases left between them. The DNA for the CDR3 is TGCAGTGCTTCCCCCGGGACACCCAACACTGAAGCTTTCTTT. Translated, it gives CSASPGTPNTEAFF.

In its sample, this clonotype was seen many times. This rearrangement joins TRBV7-9 to TRBJ1-1; D might be TRBD1 (6 bases). This CDR3 contains 14 residues. The V end was cut by 1 base, the J end by 5 bases, with 11 bases between. Germline-derived CDR1 and CDR2 are SEHNR and FQNEAQ (reference sequence). The CDR3 protein is CASSLGTAGTEAFF. The CDR3 DNA reads as TGTGCCAGCAGCTTAGGGACAGCCGGTACTGAAGCTTTCTTT.

This clonotype came up a few times. The J gene is TRBJ2-1, the V gene TRBV20-1, with unresolved D. Per the germline V gene, CDR1 is DFQATT and CDR2 is SNEGSKA (reference sequence). The length of the CDR3 is 14 residues. The V gene lost 6 bases and the J gene lost 3 bases, with 15 bases spanning the gap. CDR3 in DNA: TGCAGTGCCCCTGGGGAAAACAGCTACAATGAGCAGTTCTTC. Amino acids: CSAPGENSYNEQFF.

There are a few counts of this clonotype. The chain recombines TRBV19 with TRBJ2-2; D uncertain. There are 15 residues in the CDR3. Trimming removed 3 bases from V and 4 bases from J, with 12 bases in between. Germline V gene lookup returns CDR1 LNHDA and CDR2 SQIVND (reference sequence). The DNA for the CDR3 is TGTGCCAGTAGTATCTTCCCGACAATCACCGGGGAGCTGTTTTTT. Translated, it gives CASSIFPTITGELFF.

This clonotype was picked up many times. The chain couples TRBV7-2 to TRBJ1-1; D uncertain. V dropped 3 bases and J dropped 1 base, with 9 bases sitting between them. Germline V gene lookup returns CDR1 SGHTA and CDR2 FQGNSA. This CDR3 has 14 residues. CDR3 coding DNA: TGTGCCAGCAGCTTCGAGAGTGGGAACACTGAAGCTTTCTTT. Protein: CASSFESGNTEAFF.

This clonotype was seen many times. J is TRBJ2-6 and V is TRBV7-8; perhaps TRBD1 as D (6 bases). Germline V CDR1 and CDR2: SGHVS, FQNEAQ. With 5 bases removed from V and 1 base from J, the gap between germline ends came to 9 bases. The CDR3 runs 15 residues. CDR3 protein: CASSRTASGANVLTF. The CDR3, as DNA: TGTGCCAGCAGCCGGACAGCATCTGGGGCCAACGTCCTGACTTTC.

The chain links TRBV2 to TRBJ1-3, with D perhaps matching TRBD1 (5 bases). Germline values: CDR1 SNHLY, CDR2 FYNNEI. Between the trimmed V and J ends, which lost 10 bases and 4 bases, there was a span of 14 bases. This CDR3 spans 13 amino acids. For the CDR3, the DNA is TGTGCCACCTGGGAGGGGAGAGGAAACACCATATATTTT. This sequence encodes CATWEGRGNTIYF. The full variable domain, in which reference TRBV2 and TRBJ1-3 provide the parts outside the CDR3, is EPEVTQTPSHQVTQMGQEVILRCVPISNHLYFYWYRQILGQKVEFLVSFYNNEISEKSEIFDDQFSVERPDGSNFTLKIRSTKLEDSAMYFCATWEGRGNTIYFGEGSWLTVV.

The sample holds many counts of this clonotype. The rearrangement joins TRBV7-2 to TRBJ1-1; no reliable D call. V was cut by 2 bases and J by 2 bases, with 9 bases left in between. Per the germline V gene, CDR1 is SGHTA and CDR2 is FQGNSA. This CDR3 is built from 14 residues. The CDR3 DNA is TGTGCCAGCAGCTTATACAGCCGTAACACTGAAGCTTTCTTT. Translating gives CASSLYSRNTEAFF.

This clonotype was recorded many times. CDR3 sequence reads: CASRFDADTEAFF. Written as DNA, the CDR3 is TGTGCCAGCAGATTCGATGCGGACACTGAAGCTTTCTTT. The chain uses TRBV7-9 and TRBJ1-1; D is unresolved. This CDR3 spans 13 amino acids. Trimming removed 6 bases at V and 3 bases at J, with 11 bases between. In germline, CDR1 is SEHNR, CDR2 FQNEAQ (reference sequence).

In its sample, this clonotype was seen many times. V usage is TRBV7-2 and J usage is TRBJ2-7, with D possibly being TRBD2 (5 bases). Germline loops: CDR1 SGHTA, CDR2 FQGNSA. This CDR3 comprises 12 residues. V gave up 5 bases and J gave up 3 bases, with 8 bases separating them. This CDR3 reads CASSPTSYEQYF. The DNA of the CDR3 is TGTGCCAGCAGCCCAACTAGCTACGAGCAGTACTTC.

The chain joins TRBV7-9 to TRBJ1-1; the D gene is possibly TRBD1 (5 bases). The CDR3 consists of 14 residues. Trimming cost V 5 bases and J 7 bases, with 17 bases left between them. Germline V gene sequence: CDR1 SEHNR, CDR2 FQNEAQ (reference sequence). Written as DNA, the CDR3 is TGTGCCAGCAGCCCGAGGCAGTCTCAGGGTGAAGCTTTCTTT. It translates to CASSPRQSQGEAFF.

The chain joins TRBV2 to TRBJ2-1; D is undetermined. The CDR3 loop spans 15 amino acids. The V end was cut by 2 bases, the J end by 0 bases, with 8 bases between. Germline CDR1 is SNHLY and CDR2 is FYNNEI. The DNA of the CDR3 is TGTGCCAGCAGTGAAAGGCTTAGCTCCTACAATGAGCAGTTCTTC. This encodes CASSERLSSYNEQFF. The complete variable domain, with remaining parts taken from reference TRBV2 and TRBJ2-1, reads EPEVTQTPSHQVTQMGQEVILRCVPISNHLYFYWYRQILGQKVEFLVSFYNNEISEKSEIFDDQFSVERPDGSNFTLKIRSTKLEDSAMYFCASSERLSSYNEQFFGPGTRLTVL.

This chain joins TRBV10-3 and TRBJ2-1; the match to TRBD2 covers 12 bases. CDR3 size: 20 residues. The V and J ends lost 6 bases and 4 bases, in that order; junction bases with no gene match: 19. Germline values: CDR1 ENHRY, CDR2 SYGVKD. CDR3 in DNA: TGTGCCATCAGGAACCGAGATTTTCCGGGACTAGCGGGCTTATACAATGAGCAGTTCTTC. It specifies CAIRNRDFPGLAGLYNEQFF.

This clonotype was found many times. The V call is TRBV7-9, the J call TRBJ2-5; D uncertain. Germline values: CDR1 SEHNR, CDR2 FQNEAQ (reference sequence). The CDR3 runs 11 residues. V was cut by 5 bases and J by 5 bases, with 6 bases left in between. CDR3 sequence: CASSSKETQYF. The CDR3 DNA reads as TGTGCCAGCAGCAGTAAGGAGACCCAGTACTTC. The full variable domain, with the rest looked up from reference TRBV7-9 and TRBJ2-5, is DTGVSQNPRHKITKRGQNVTFRCDPISEHNRLYWYRQTLGQGPEFLTYFQNEAQLEKSRLLSDRFSAERPKGSFSTLEIQRTEQGDSAMYLCASSSKETQYFGPGTRLLVL.

This clonotype has a count of ten or more. V is TRBV19 and J is TRBJ1-5, with 7 bases that match TRBD1. CDR1 LNHDA and CDR2 SQIVND come from the germline V gene (reference sequence). The V and J ends lost 6 bases and 4 bases, in that order; junction bases with no gene match: 6. The CDR3 is 14 residues long. CDR3 amino acids: CASSPGQKNQPQHF. As DNA, the CDR3 is TGTGCCAGTAGCCCGGGACAGAAGAATCAGCCCCAGCATTTT.

This clonotype was detected a few times. The gene calls are TRBV18 and TRBJ2-6; 8 positions agree with TRBD1. Unmatched junction bases numbered 10, after V lost 3 bases and J lost 0 bases. Germline V gene lookup returns CDR1 KGHSH and CDR2 LQKENI. This CDR3 is 19 amino acids long. CDR3 in DNA: TGTGCCAGCTCACCCCAAACGGGGACAGGCAACTCTGGGGCCAACGTCCTGACTTTC. It yields the protein CASSPQTGTGNSGANVLTF. Together with reference TRBV18 and TRBJ2-6, the CDR3 gives the full variable domain: NAGVMQNPRHLVRRRGQEARLRCSPMKGHSHVYWYRQLPEEGLKFMVYLQKENIIDESGMPKERFSAEFPKEGPSILRIQQVVRGDSAAYFCASSPQTGTGNSGANVLTFGAGSRLTVL.

The chain recombines TRBV24-1 with TRBJ2-5; a possible D gene is TRBD1 (6 bases). Germline V gives CDR1 KGHDR, CDR2 SFDVKD. Deletions cut 5 bases from V and 4 bases from J, with 10 bases between. The CDR3 length is 13 residues. The CDR3 sequence: CATSGQAGETQYF. Written as DNA, the CDR3 is TGTGCCACCAGTGGACAGGCCGGAGAGACCCAGTACTTC.

This clonotype appeared a few times. This chain connects TRBV5-5 to TRBJ2-1; 10 positions agree with TRBD2. The CDR3 consists of 17 residues. Germline CDR1 is SGHKS and CDR2 is YYEKEE (reference sequence). V gave up 0 bases and J gave up 0 bases; unmatched junction bases: 3. The CDR3 is CASSLVLAGLSYNEQFF. In nucleotides, the CDR3 is TGTGCCAGCAGCTTGGTACTAGCGGGACTCTCCTACAATGAGCAGTTCTTC.

The chain uses TRBV4-3 and TRBJ2-1; 10 positions match TRBD2. V was pared by 4 bases and J by 8 bases, with 8 bases of the junction left unmatched. Germline V gives CDR1 LGHNA, CDR2 YSLEER. There are 15 residues in the CDR3. CDR3 nucleotide sequence: TGCGCCAGCAGCCCCCTAGCGGGAGAAACCTATGAGCAGTTCTTC. This translates into CASSPLAGETYEQFF.

This clonotype was seen ten or more times. V and J are TRBV6-2 or TRBV6-3 and TRBJ2-2, with TRBD2 matching over 9 bases. The trim removed 10 bases at V and 4 bases at J, leaving 13 bases unmatched. The CDR3 loop spans 16 amino acids. Per germline, CDR1 MNHEY and CDR2 SVGEGT. CDR3 loop: CATLRIAGAGTGELFF. The CDR3 coding sequence is TGTGCCACCCTACGCATAGCGGGAGCCGGCACCGGGGAGCTGTTTTTT.

This chain links TRBV7-2 with TRBJ1-2; TRBD1 matches at 7 bases. The CDR3 is 15 residues long. Losses at the gene ends were 1 base for V and 4 bases for J; bases not matched to a gene: 6. CDR1 and CDR2 from the germline V gene are SGHTA and FQGNSA. The CDR3 here is CASSLGGGPFYGYTF. Written as DNA, the CDR3 is TGTGCCAGCAGCTTAGGAGGGGGCCCTTTCTATGGCTACACCTTC.

This rearrangement joins TRBV11-3 to TRBJ2-1; 9 nucleotides align to TRBD1. The ends lost 5 bases at V and 0 bases at J; junction bases unmatched: 5. The CDR3 length is 16 residues. CDR1 is SGHNT and CDR2 is YENEEA in the germline V gene. The CDR3 reads CASSRGTGTSYNEQFF. The CDR3 region has the DNA TGTGCCAGCAGCAGGGGGACAGGGACCTCCTACAATGAGCAGTTCTTC. Together with reference TRBV11-3 and TRBJ2-1, the CDR3 gives the full variable domain: EAGVVQSPRYKIIEKKQPVAFWCNPISGHNTLYWYLQNLGQGPELLIRYENEEAVDDSQLPKDRFSAERLKGVDSTLKIQPAELGDSAVYLCASSRGTGTSYNEQFFGPGTRLTVL.

This clonotype has a handful of counts. This chain joins TRBV15 and TRBJ1-5; 9 bases align to TRBD1. This CDR3 is built from 15 residues. Germline V gene data show CDR1 as LNHNV and CDR2 as YYDKDF (reference sequence). The V and J ends lost 3 bases and 6 bases, in that order; junction bases with no gene match: 6. In DNA form, the CDR3 reads TGTGCCACCAGCAGGGAACAGGGGGCCTTTCAGCCCCAGCATTTT. This sequence encodes CATSREQGAFQPQHF.

This clonotype was counted at least ten times. This chain connects TRBV7-8 to TRBJ1-4; TRBD1 matches at 8 bases. The CDR3 extends over 15 amino acids. J lost 4 bases, V lost 5 bases, and 6 bases had no gene match. Germline V gene lookup returns CDR1 SGHVS and CDR2 FQNEAQ. The CDR3, as DNA: TGTGCCAGCAGCGTCGGGACAGGCCATAATGAAAAACTGTTTTTT. Amino acids: CASSVGTGHNEKLFF.